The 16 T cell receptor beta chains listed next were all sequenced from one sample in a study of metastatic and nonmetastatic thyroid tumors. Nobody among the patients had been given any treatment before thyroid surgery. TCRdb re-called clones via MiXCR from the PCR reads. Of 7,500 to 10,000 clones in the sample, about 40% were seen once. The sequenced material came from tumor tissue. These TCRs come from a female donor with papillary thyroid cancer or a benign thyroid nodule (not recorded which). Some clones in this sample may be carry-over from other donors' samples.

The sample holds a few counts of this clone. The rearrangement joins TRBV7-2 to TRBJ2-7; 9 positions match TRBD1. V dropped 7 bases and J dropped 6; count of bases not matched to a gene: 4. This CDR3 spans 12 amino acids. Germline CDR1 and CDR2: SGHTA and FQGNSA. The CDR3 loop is CASMVDRGEQYF. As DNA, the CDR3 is TGTGCCAGCATGGTGGACAGGGGCGAGCAGTACTTC.

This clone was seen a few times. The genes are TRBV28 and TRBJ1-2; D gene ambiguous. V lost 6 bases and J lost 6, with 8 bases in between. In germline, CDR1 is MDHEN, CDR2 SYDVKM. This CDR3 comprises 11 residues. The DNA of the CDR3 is TGTGCCAGCAGCCGAAAGGATGGCTACACCTTC. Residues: CASSRKDGYTF.

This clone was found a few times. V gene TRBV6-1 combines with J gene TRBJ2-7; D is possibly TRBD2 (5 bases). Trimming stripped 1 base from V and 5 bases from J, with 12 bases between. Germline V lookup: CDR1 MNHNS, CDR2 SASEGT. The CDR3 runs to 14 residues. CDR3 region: CASSEDGEVDEQYV. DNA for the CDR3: TGTGCCAGCAGTGAAGACGGGGAAGTAGACGAGCAGTACGTC.

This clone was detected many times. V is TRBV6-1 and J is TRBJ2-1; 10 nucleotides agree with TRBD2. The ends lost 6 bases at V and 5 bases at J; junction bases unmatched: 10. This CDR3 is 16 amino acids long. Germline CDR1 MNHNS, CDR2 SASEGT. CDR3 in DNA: TGTGCCAGCAGCTCCTATGGACTAGCGGATGACAATGAGCAGTTCTTC. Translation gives CASSSYGLADDNEQFF.

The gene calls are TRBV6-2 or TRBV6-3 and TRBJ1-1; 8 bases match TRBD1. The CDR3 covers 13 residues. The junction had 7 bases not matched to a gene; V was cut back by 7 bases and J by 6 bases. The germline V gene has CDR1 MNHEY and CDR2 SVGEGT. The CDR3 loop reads CASISQGASEAFF. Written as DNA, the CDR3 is TGTGCCAGCATAAGTCAGGGGGCCTCTGAAGCTTTCTTT.

CDR3 bases: TGTGCCAGCTCACCACGGGTTTCCTACGAGCAGTACTTC. Translating it yields CASSPRVSYEQYF. This chain connects TRBV18 to TRBJ2-7; D uncertain. Trimming took 1 base from V and 1 from J, leaving 5 bases between them. The CDR3 runs 13 residues. The V gene's germline CDR1 is KGHSH and CDR2 LQKENI.

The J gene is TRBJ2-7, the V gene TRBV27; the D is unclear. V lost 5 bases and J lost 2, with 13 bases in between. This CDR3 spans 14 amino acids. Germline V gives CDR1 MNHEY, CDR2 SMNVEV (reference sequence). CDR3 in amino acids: CASSRGTTPYEQYF. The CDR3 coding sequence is TGTGCCAGCAGTCGCGGAACAACTCCCTACGAGCAGTACTTC.

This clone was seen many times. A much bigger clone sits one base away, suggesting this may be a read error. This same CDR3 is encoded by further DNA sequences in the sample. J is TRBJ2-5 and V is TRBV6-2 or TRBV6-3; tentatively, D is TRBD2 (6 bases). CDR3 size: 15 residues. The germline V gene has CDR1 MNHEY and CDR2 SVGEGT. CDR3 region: CASNLQAGGGETQYF. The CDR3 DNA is TGTGCCAGCAATCTACAGGCCGGGGGTGGAGAGACCCAATACTTC.

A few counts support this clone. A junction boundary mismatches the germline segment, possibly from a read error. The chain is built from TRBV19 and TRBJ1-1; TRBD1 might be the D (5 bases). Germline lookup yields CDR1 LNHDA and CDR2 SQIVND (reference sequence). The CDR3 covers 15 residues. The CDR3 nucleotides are TGTGCCAGTAGTGGAGTGTCCCGGGGGAACACTGAAACTTTCTTT. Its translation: CASSGVSRGNTETFF.

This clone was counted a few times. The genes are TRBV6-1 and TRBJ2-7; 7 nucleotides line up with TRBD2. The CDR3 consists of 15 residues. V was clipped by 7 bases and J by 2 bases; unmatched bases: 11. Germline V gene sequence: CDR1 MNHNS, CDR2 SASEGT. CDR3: CASNNARLAAYEQYF. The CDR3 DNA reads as TGTGCCAGCAATAATGCCCGACTAGCTGCCTACGAGCAGTACTTC.

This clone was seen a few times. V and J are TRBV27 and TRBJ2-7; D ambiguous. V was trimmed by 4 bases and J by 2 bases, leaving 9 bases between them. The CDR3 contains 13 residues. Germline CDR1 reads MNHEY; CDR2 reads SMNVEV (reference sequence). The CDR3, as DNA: TGTGCCAGCAGTTACCGGACCGCCTACGAGCAGTACTTC. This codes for CASSYRTAYEQYF.

The CDR3 is CASSDPYSQPQHF. CDR3 nucleotide sequence: TGTGCCAGCAGTGACCCTTACAGTCAGCCCCAGCATTTT. This chain links TRBV6-1 with TRBJ1-5; D not certain. This CDR3 has 13 residues. The V gene's germline CDR1 is MNHNS and CDR2 SASEGT. V lost 3 bases to trimming and J lost 6 bases, with 9 bases between them.

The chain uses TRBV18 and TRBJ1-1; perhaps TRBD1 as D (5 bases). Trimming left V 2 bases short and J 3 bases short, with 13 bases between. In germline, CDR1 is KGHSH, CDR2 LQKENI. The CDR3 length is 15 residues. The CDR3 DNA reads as TGTGCCAGCTCACCAGGTACTCCAGGGCACACTGAAGCTTTCTTT. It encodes CASSPGTPGHTEAFF.

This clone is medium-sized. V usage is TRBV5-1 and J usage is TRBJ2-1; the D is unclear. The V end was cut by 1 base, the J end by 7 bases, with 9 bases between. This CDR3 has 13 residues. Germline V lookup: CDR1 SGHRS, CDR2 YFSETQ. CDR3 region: CASSLTPLNEQFF. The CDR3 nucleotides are TGCGCCAGCAGCTTGACCCCACTAAATGAGCAGTTCTTC.

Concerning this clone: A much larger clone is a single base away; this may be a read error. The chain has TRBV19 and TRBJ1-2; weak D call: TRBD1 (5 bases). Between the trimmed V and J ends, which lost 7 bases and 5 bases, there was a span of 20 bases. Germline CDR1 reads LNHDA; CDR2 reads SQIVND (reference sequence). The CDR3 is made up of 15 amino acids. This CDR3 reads CASTPGGVAAYGYTF. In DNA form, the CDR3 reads TGTGCCAGTACCCCCGGGGGGGTCGCGGCTTATGGCTACACCTTC. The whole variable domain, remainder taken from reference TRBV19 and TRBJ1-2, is DGGITQSPKYLFRKEGQNVTLSCEQNLNHDAMYWYRQDPGQGLRLIYYSQIVNDFQKGDIAEGYSVSREKKESFPLTVTSAQKNPTAFYLCASTPGGVAAYGYTFGSGTRLTVV.

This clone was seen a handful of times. The DNA of the CDR3 is TGTGCCAGCAGTTTTCGGACCGGGGAGCTGTTTTTT. Protein sequence: CASSFRTGELFF. The gene calls are TRBV12-3 or TRBV12-4 and TRBJ2-2; unclear D gene. Trimming left V 3 bases short and J 5 bases short, with 4 bases between. The CDR3 is 12 residues long.